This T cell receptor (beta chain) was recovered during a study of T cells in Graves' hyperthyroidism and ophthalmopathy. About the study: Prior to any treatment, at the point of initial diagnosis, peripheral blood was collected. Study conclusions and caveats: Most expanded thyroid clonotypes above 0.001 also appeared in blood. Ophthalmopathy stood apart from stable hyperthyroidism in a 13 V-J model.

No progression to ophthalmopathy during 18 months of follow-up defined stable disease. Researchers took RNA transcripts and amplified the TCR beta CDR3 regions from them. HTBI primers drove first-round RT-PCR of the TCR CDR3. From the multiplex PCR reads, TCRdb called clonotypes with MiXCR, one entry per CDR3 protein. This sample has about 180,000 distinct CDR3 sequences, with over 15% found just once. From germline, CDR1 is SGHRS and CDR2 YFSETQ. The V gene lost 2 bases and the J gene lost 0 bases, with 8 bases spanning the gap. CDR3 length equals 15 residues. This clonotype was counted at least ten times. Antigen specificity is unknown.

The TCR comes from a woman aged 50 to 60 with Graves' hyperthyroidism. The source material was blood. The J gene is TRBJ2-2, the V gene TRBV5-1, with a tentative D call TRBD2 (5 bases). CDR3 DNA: TGCGCCAGCAGCTTAGGAGGAACGAACACCGGGGAGCTGTTTTTT. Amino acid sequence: CASSLGGTNTGELFF.